These 11 T cell receptor beta chains originate from one sample sequenced in a study of T-cell reconstitution after alpha-beta-depleted transplantation in children. For TCRbeta, the library was prepared with unique molecular identifiers. From the PCR reads, TCRdb called clonotypes with MiXCR, one entry per CDR3 protein. In the table there are 450,000 to 550,000 distinct CDR3 sequences, about an eighth of which are singletons. This specimen consisted of PBMCs, mostly from graft donor cells, obtained 180 days after TCRalphabeta/CD19-depleted stem cell transplant. The receptors were gathered from a female patient between 2 and 15 years old who had a stem cell transplant for aplastic anemia, so the T cells may come from the graft donor.

The chain carries TRBV6-2 or TRBV6-3 and TRBJ1-1, with 9 nucleotides matching TRBD1. The J segment lost 6 bases and the V segment lost 6 bases, leaving 20 bases of the junction unmatched. CDR1 and CDR2 (germline): MNHEY, SVGEGT. This CDR3 contains 18 residues. The CDR3, as DNA: TGTGCCAGCAGAAAGGACAGGGGCAATGAAAACTTCGGACCTGAAGCTTTCTTT. Amino acid sequence: CASRKDRGNENFGPEAFF.

The chain combines TRBV29-1 with TRBJ1-5, with D perhaps matching TRBD1 (5 bases). V lost 4 bases, J lost 2 bases, and 15 bases lay in between. CDR1 is SQVTM, CDR2 ANQGSEA, per germline. This CDR3 contains 15 residues. The CDR3 loop is CSVAVGGNGNQPQHF. CDR3 in DNA: TGCAGCGTTGCGGTGGGGGGGAACGGCAATCAGCCCCAGCATTTT.

The chain employs TRBV20-1 and TRBJ1-5; a weak D match, TRBD1 (6 bases). Germline CDR1 is DFQATT and CDR2 is SNEGSKA (reference sequence). The V end was cut by 3 bases, the J end by 3 bases, with 9 bases between. The CDR3 consists of 13 residues. The CDR3: CSARNRVNQPQHF. The CDR3 DNA is TGCAGTGCTAGGAACAGGGTCAATCAGCCCCAGCATTTT.

Ten or more counts support this clonotype. The V and J genes are TRBV28 and TRBJ2-2; possibly TRBD1 or TRBD2 for D (5 bases each). V lost 2 bases to trimming and J lost 2 bases, with 12 bases between them. The CDR3 contains 16 residues. Per the germline V gene, CDR1 is MDHEN and CDR2 is SYDVKM. In nucleotides, the CDR3 is TGTGCCAGCAGTTTAAGGCAGGGAGACAACACCGGGGAGCTGTTTTTT. This codes for CASSLRQGDNTGELFF.

V is TRBV20-1 and J is TRBJ1-5; D unresolved. CDR1 and CDR2 (germline): DFQATT, SNEGSKA (reference sequence). V was pared by 5 bases and J by 3 bases, with 8 bases between. CDR3 size: 12 residues. For the CDR3, the DNA is TGCAGTGCTCCCCGGCCCAATCAGCCCCAGCATTTT. Its protein is CSAPRPNQPQHF.

CDR3 nucleotide sequence: TGTGCCAGCAGCTTAGCACTAGCGGGAGATTTGGCCAAAAACATTCAGTACTTC. Translating it yields CASSLALAGDLAKNIQYF. The chain joins TRBV7-2 to TRBJ2-4; 11 bases fit TRBD2. CDR3 length: 18 amino acids. Trimming took 0 bases from V and 1 from J; bases not matched to a gene: 5. Germline CDR1 SGHTA, CDR2 FQGNSA.

This clonotype showed up just a few times. The J gene is TRBJ1-1, the V gene TRBV4-3, with a possible D match to TRBD1 (6 bases). The CDR3 extends over 16 amino acids. CDR1 and CDR2 from the germline V gene are LGHNA and YSLEER. The V gene lost 4 bases and the J gene lost 5 bases, with 20 bases spanning the gap. CDR3 sequence: CASSPKWGGGTTEAFF. CDR3 nucleotides: TGCGCCAGCAGCCCAAAGTGGGGAGGGGGAACGACTGAAGCTTTCTTT.

Ten or more counts support this clonotype. The V gene is TRBV27, the J gene TRBJ2-7; maybe TRBD1 (6 bases). The CDR3 length is 13 residues. With 4 bases removed from V and 2 bases from J, the gap between germline ends came to 9 bases. CDR1 and CDR2 (germline): MNHEY, SMNVEV (reference sequence). This CDR3 is CASSSGTTYEQYF. DNA for the CDR3: TGTGCCAGCAGTTCCGGGACAACCTACGAGCAGTACTTC.

The rearrangement uses TRBV6-1 and TRBJ1-1, with a tentative D call TRBD1 (6 bases). The CDR3 totals 17 residues. V dropped 7 bases and J dropped 0 bases, with 21 bases sitting between them. CDR1 is MNHNS, CDR2 SASEGT, per germline. The CDR3 is CASIKHRVSVMNTEAFF. In DNA, the CDR3 is TGTGCCAGCATTAAGCACAGGGTATCCGTCATGAACACTGAAGCTTTCTTT.

This clonotype was observed a handful of times. The rearrangement joins TRBV6-5 to TRBJ1-5, with 9 bases lining up with TRBD1. The trim removed 6 bases at V and 4 bases at J, leaving 7 bases unmatched. The germline CDR1 and CDR2 sequences are MNHEY and SVGAGI. CDR3 size: 15 residues. CDR3 coding DNA: TGTGCCAGCAGCCCGACAGGGGGTGGGAATCAGCCCCAGCATTTT. Protein sequence: CASSPTGGGNQPQHF.

This rearrangement joins TRBV7-2 to TRBJ1-2, with TRBD1 as a possible D gene (5 bases). The CDR3 length is 12 residues. Looked up from germline, CDR1 is SGHTA and CDR2 is FQGNSA. V was pared by 11 bases and J by 5 bases, with 15 bases between. DNA of the CDR3: TGTGCCGGGGGGGGGAAGTATTATGGCTACACCTTC. It yields the protein CAGGGKYYGYTF.